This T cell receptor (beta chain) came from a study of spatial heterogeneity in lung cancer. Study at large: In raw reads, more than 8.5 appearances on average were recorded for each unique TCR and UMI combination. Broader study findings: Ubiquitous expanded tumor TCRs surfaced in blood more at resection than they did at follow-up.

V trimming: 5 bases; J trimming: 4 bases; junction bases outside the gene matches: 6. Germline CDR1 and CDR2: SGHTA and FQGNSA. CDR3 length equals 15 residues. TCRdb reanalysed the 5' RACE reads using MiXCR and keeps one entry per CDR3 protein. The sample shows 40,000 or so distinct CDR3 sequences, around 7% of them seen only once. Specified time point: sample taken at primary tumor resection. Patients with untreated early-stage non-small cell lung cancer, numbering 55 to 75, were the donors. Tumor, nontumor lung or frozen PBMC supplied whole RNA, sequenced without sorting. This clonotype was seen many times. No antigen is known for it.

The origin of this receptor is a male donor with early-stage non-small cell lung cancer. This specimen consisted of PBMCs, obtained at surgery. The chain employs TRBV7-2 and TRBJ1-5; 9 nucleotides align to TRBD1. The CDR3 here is CASSPGQGNNQPQHF. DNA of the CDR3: TGTGCCAGCAGCCCGGGACAGGGAAATAATCAGCCCCAGCATTTT.